Sequencing of this T cell receptor beta chain was carried out in a study of T cell repertoires in cytomegalovirus infection. TCRdb reprocessed the reads with MiXCR, giving one entry per CDR3 protein. The top ten hold 6.5% to 10% of the sample, which has around 630,000 distinct CDR3 sequences, approximately 24% seen once. Per the germline V gene, CDR1 is LGHDT and CDR2 is YNNKEL (reference sequence). This CDR3 has 14 amino acids. Trimming left V 5 bases short and J 3 bases short, with 13 bases between. The chain combines TRBV3-1 with TRBJ2-5; D is perhaps TRBD1 or TRBD2 (5 bases each). Sequencing input: CD8+ T cells from PBMCs. The sequence came from a human donor in good health (CMV status not recorded). Some clones in this sample may be carry-over from other donors' samples. CDR3 sequence reads: CASSSRDPKETQYF. As DNA, the CDR3 is TGTGCCAGCAGCTCCCGGGACCCAAAAGAGACCCAGTACTTC.